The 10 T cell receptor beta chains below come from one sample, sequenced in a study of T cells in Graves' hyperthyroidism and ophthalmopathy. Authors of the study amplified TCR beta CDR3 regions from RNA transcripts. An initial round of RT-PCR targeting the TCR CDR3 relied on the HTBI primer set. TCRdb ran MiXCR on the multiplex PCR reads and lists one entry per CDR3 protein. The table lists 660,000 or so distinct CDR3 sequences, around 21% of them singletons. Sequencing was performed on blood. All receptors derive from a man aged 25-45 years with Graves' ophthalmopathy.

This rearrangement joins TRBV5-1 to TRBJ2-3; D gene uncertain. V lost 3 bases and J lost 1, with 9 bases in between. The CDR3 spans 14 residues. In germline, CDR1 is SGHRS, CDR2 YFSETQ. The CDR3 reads CASSSTPGTDTQYF. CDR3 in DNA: TGCGCCAGCAGCTCGACCCCGGGCACAGATACGCAGTATTTT.

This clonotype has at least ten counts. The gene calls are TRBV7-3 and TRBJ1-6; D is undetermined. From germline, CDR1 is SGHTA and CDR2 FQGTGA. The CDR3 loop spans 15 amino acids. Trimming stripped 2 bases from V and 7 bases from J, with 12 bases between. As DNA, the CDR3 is TGTGCCAGCAGCTTACGAGAGACACCAAATTCACCCCTCCACTTT. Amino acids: CASSLRETPNSPLHF. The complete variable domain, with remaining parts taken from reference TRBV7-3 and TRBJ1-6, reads GAGVSQTPSNKVTEKGKYVELRCDPISGHTALYWYRQSLGQGPEFLIYFQGTGAADDSGLPNDRFFAVRPEGSVSTLKIQRTERGDSAVYLCASSLRETPNSPLHFGNGTRLTVT.

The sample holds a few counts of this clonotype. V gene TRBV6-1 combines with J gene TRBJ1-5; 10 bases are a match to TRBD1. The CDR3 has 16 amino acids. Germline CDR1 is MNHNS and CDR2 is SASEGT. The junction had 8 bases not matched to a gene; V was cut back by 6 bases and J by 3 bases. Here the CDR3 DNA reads TGTGCCAGCAGACGAGCGGGACAGGGGTCCAATCAGCCCCAGCATTTT. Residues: CASRRAGQGSNQPQHF.

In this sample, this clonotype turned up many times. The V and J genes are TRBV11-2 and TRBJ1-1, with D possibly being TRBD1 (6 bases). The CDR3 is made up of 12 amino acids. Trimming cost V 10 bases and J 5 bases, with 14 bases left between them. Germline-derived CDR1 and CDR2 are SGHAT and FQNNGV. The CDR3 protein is CAILGQGTEAFF. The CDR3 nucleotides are TGTGCCATACTAGGCCAGGGGACTGAAGCTTTCTTT.

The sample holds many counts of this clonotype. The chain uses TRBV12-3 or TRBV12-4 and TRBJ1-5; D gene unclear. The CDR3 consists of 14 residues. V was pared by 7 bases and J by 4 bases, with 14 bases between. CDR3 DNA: TGTGCCAGCACTCCCTCGACCCGGAATCAGCCCCAGCATTTT. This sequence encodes CASTPSTRNQPQHF.

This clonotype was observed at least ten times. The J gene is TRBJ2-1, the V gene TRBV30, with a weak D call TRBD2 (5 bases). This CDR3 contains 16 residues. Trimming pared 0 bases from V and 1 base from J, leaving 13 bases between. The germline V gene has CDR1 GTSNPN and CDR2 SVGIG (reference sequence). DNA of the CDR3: TGTGCCTGGAGTGTAAGAGGGCATCCGTCCTACAATGAGCAGTTCTTC. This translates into CAWSVRGHPSYNEQFF.

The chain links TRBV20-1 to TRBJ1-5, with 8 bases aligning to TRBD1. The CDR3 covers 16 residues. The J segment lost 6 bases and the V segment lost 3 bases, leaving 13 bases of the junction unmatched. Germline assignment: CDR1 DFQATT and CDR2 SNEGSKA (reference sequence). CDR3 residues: CSASGITGTGAQPQHF. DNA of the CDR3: TGCAGTGCTAGCGGAATTACGGGGACAGGAGCTCAGCCCCAGCATTTT.

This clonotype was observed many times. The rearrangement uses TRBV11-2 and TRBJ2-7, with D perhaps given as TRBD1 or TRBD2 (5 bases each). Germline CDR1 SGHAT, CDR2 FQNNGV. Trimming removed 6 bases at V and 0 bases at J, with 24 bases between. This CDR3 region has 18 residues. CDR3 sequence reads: CASRSLQDGKGSSYEQYF. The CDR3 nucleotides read TGTGCCAGCAGATCCCTCCAGGACGGCAAGGGGAGCTCCTACGAGCAGTACTTC.

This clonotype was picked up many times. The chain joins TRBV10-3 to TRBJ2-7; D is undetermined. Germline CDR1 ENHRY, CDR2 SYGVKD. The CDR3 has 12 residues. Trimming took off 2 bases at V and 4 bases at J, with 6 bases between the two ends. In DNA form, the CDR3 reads TGTGCCATCAGTGAGACCTCATACGAGCAGTACTTC. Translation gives CAISETSYEQYF.

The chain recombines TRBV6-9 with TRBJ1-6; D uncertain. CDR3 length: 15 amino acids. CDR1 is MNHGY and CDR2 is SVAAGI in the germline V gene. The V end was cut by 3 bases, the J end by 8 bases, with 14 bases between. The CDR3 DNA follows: TGTGCCAGCAGTTACCTCCGACGCCGGCATTCACCCCTCCACTTT. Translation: CASSYLRRRHSPLHF.